Below are 30 T cell receptor beta chains sequenced from a single sample in a study of T cell repertoires in cytomegalovirus infection. TCRdb passed the reads through MiXCR, listing each CDR3 protein once. The sample yields 150,000 to 200,000 distinct CDR3 sequences, approximately 28% seen once. Specimen: PBMCs. These receptors originate from a human donor in good health (CMV status not recorded). Some clones in this sample may be carry-over from other donors' samples.

This clonotype was observed a handful of times. V and J are TRBV2 and TRBJ1-3; D might be TRBD1 (6 bases). V shed 4 bases and J shed 0 bases, with 13 bases lying between them. The germline gives CDR1 SNHLY, CDR2 FYNNEI. The CDR3 consists of 16 residues. CDR3: CASSARTAISGNTIYF. CDR3 in DNA: TGTGCCAGCAGTGCCCGGACAGCGATCTCTGGAAACACCATATATTTT.

The chain joins TRBV7-2 to TRBJ1-3; D not certain. Germline CDR1 is SGHTA and CDR2 is FQGNSA. The CDR3 runs to 15 residues. V shed 1 base and J shed 4 bases, with 11 bases lying between them. CDR3 sequence (DNA): TGTGCCAGCAGCTTAGGGCCTTCCGGCGGAAACACCATATATTTT. This translates into CASSLGPSGGNTIYF.

The CDR3 protein is CAISGGQGRGGANVLTF. The CDR3 DNA is TGTGCCATCAGTGGTGGACAGGGTCGGGGTGGGGCCAACGTCCTGACTTTC. The chain uses TRBV10-3 and TRBJ2-6; the match to TRBD1 covers 8 bases. Germline V gives CDR1 ENHRY, CDR2 SYGVKD. V dropped 4 bases and J dropped 3; count of bases not matched to a gene: 8. The length of the CDR3 is 17 residues.

There are many counts of this clonotype. The chain carries TRBV12-3 or TRBV12-4 and TRBJ1-2; 7 positions agree with TRBD1. V lost 4 bases to trimming and J lost 8 bases; unmatched junction nucleotides: 10. The CDR3 is made up of 14 amino acids. CDR3: CASSSGTASIGYTF. In DNA form, the CDR3 reads TGTGCCAGCAGTTCCGGGACAGCCTCTATCGGCTACACCTTC.

The chain employs TRBV19 and TRBJ2-1; D uncertain. V was trimmed by 3 bases and J by 2 bases, leaving 8 bases between them. Germline V gene sequence: CDR1 LNHDA, CDR2 SQIVND (reference sequence). This CDR3 region has 14 residues. CDR3 loop: CASSIYGPYNEQFF. In DNA form, the CDR3 reads TGTGCCAGTAGTATTTACGGACCCTACAATGAGCAGTTCTTC.

The rearrangement links TRBV11-1 to TRBJ1-2; 8 bases agree with TRBD1. There are 15 residues in the CDR3. After removal of 5 bases from V and 4 bases from J, the junction contained 9 bases not matched to a gene. CDR1 is SGHAT and CDR2 is FQDESV in the germline V gene (reference sequence). The CDR3 DNA is TGTGCCAGCAGCCTCAGACTCGACAGGGGCTATGGCTACACCTTC. The encoded protein is CASSLRLDRGYGYTF. The entire variable domain, with the rest obtained from reference TRBV11-1 and TRBJ1-2, is as follows: EAEVAQSPRYKITEKSQAVAFWCDPISGHATLYWYRQILGQGPELLVQFQDESVVDDSQLPKDRFSAERLKGVDSTLKIQPAELGDSAMYLCASSLRLDRGYGYTFGSGTRLTVV.

A few counts support this clonotype. The CDR3 region has the DNA TGTGCCACCAGCAGAGATGTGCCGGGCGGAAACTATGGCTACACCTTC. It is translated as CATSRDVPGGNYGYTF. The chain carries TRBV15 and TRBJ1-2; D remains ambiguous. V was pared by 0 bases and J by 2 bases, with 13 bases between. Germline-derived CDR1 and CDR2 are LNHNV and YYDKDF (reference sequence). The CDR3 sequence is 16 residues long.

This clonotype was detected ten times or more. The chain employs TRBV7-2 and TRBJ2-3; D is unclear. Germline CDR1 and CDR2: SGHTA and FQGNSA. The length of the CDR3 is 16 residues. Trimming left V 0 bases short and J 1 base short, with 11 bases between. This CDR3 is CASSLARSTGTDTQYF. CDR3 DNA sequence: TGTGCCAGCAGCTTAGCGCGGTCAACCGGCACAGATACGCAGTATTTT.

The gene calls are TRBV19 and TRBJ1-1, with unresolved D. This CDR3 has 13 amino acids. Germline V gene lookup returns CDR1 LNHDA and CDR2 SQIVND (reference sequence). With 0 bases removed from V and 1 base from J, the gap between germline ends came to 3 bases. This CDR3 is CASSIDRNTEAFF. CDR3 sequence (DNA): TGTGCCAGTAGTATAGACCGGAACACTGAAGCTTTCTTT.

The gene calls are TRBV6-5 and TRBJ1-3; 12 bases agree with TRBD1. Germline trimming cut 4 bases from V and 7 bases from J; bases unmatched to any gene: 8. The CDR3 runs to 16 residues. Per the germline V gene, CDR1 is MNHEY and CDR2 is SVGAGI. The CDR3 is CASSFLPGQGANTIYF. In nucleotides, the CDR3 is TGTGCCAGCAGTTTCCTTCCGGGACAGGGGGCGAACACCATATATTTT.

This clonotype came up many times. The J gene is TRBJ1-1, the V gene TRBV7-2; weak D call: TRBD1 (6 bases). Germline V CDR1 and CDR2: SGHTA, FQGNSA. CDR3 size: 14 residues. Between the trimmed V and J ends, which lost 1 base and 3 bases, there was a span of 9 bases. The CDR3 DNA follows: TGTGCCAGCAGCTTAGGCCCAGGGGACACTGAAGCTTTCTTT. It codes for CASSLGPGDTEAFF.

Comment on this clonotype: Since a much larger clone is just one base distant, this may be a read error. CDR3 DNA: TGTGCCAGCAGGTATCGATCAGCTCGAGCCAGTGAAGCTTTCTTT. Translation: CASRYRSARASEAFF. V usage is TRBV2 and J usage is TRBJ1-1; D uncertain. Trimming took 6 bases from V and 7 from J, leaving 21 bases between them. The CDR3 consists of 15 residues. Germline V gene lookup returns CDR1 SNHLY and CDR2 FYNNEI. The full variable domain, completed using reference TRBV2 and TRBJ1-1, is EPEVTQTPSHQVTQMGQEVILRCVPISNHLYFYWYRQILGQKVEFLVSFYNNEISEKSEIFDDQFSVERPDGSNFTLKIRSTKLEDSAMYFCASRYRSARASEAFFGQGTRLTVV.

The chain is built from TRBV19 and TRBJ2-5; D possibly corresponds to TRBD2 (5 bases). The CDR3 totals 14 residues. Per germline, CDR1 LNHDA and CDR2 SQIVND (reference sequence). The V end lost 1 base, the J end lost 5 bases, and 11 bases lay between the germline ends. CDR3 loop: CASSIAPAAETQYF. For the CDR3, the DNA is TGTGCCAGTAGTATAGCACCAGCGGCGGAGACCCAGTACTTC.

V usage is TRBV19 and J usage is TRBJ1-2; tentatively, D is TRBD1 (6 bases). Germline-derived CDR1 and CDR2 are LNHDA and SQIVND (reference sequence). CDR3 length: 12 residues. The CDR3 coding sequence is TGTGTTACCAGGGGCTGGGAGGTCGGCTACACCTTC. Encoded protein: CVTRGWEVGYTF.

V is TRBV7-3 and J is TRBJ1-2; 8 bases agree with TRBD1. This CDR3 comprises 15 residues. Germline V gene data show CDR1 as SGHTA and CDR2 as FQGTGA. With 5 bases clipped from V and 0 bases from J, the junction kept 5 bases outside the gene matches. The CDR3 coding sequence is TGTGCCAGCAGCCCCGGGACAGGCACTAACTATGGCTACACCTTC. Protein product: CASSPGTGTNYGYTF.

The rearrangement links TRBV4-1 to TRBJ1-4; D gene uncertain. There are 15 residues in the CDR3. Germline V gene sequence: CDR1 MGHRA, CDR2 YSYEKL. V was trimmed by 6 bases and J by 8 bases, leaving 19 bases between them. The CDR3 spells CASSQSDSKDEKLFF. Written as DNA, the CDR3 is TGCGCCAGCAGTCAAAGCGATTCAAAAGACGAAAAACTGTTTTTT.

This clonotype was counted only a few times. The chain's CDR3 is CSALSTDTQYF. CDR3 coding DNA: TGCAGTGCCTTATCCACAGATACGCAGTATTTT. The chain employs TRBV20-1 and TRBJ2-3; no clear D. Germline CDR1 reads DFQATT; CDR2 reads SNEGSKA (reference sequence). The CDR3 consists of 11 residues. V lost 6 bases, J lost 2 bases, and 6 bases lay in between.

This clonotype was counted a few times. The rearrangement links TRBV20-1 to TRBJ1-3, with 10 nucleotides matching TRBD1. Germline V gene data show CDR1 as DFQATT and CDR2 as SNEGSKA (reference sequence). After removal of 4 bases from V and 0 bases from J, the junction contained 6 bases not matched to a gene. The CDR3 runs to 16 residues. The CDR3: CSATRGQGNSGNTIYF. As DNA, the CDR3 is TGCAGTGCTACTCGGGGACAGGGGAACTCTGGAAACACCATATATTTT.

This clonotype has ten or more counts. The V and J genes are TRBV7-2 and TRBJ1-3, with D perhaps matching TRBD1 (6 bases). The CDR3 runs to 16 residues. Germline V gene data show CDR1 as SGHTA and CDR2 as FQGNSA. With 3 bases removed from V and 0 bases from J, the gap between germline ends came to 12 bases. In DNA form, the CDR3 reads TGTGCCAGCAGCTTTACGGGACATGACTCTGGAAACACCATATATTTT. This codes for CASSFTGHDSGNTIYF.

This clonotype was seen just once. This chain links TRBV12-3 or TRBV12-4 with TRBJ1-1; the D gene is possibly TRBD1 (5 bases). The CDR3 runs 13 residues. Between the trimmed V and J ends, which lost 4 bases and 2 bases, there was a span of 8 bases. The CDR3 loop reads CASSWGSNTEAFF. The DNA for the CDR3 is TGTGCCAGCAGTTGGGGGTCCAACACTGAAGCTTTCTTT.

This clonotype appeared a few times. The V call is TRBV5-8, the J call TRBJ2-7; D is uncertain. The germline gives CDR1 SGHTS, CDR2 YDEGEE. Trimming shortened V by 2 bases and J by 3 bases, and 9 bases separated the two germline ends. CDR3 length: 13 residues. The CDR3 region has the DNA TGTGCCAGCAGCTTTTACGTGGGCTACGAGCAGTACTTC. This gives the protein CASSFYVGYEQYF.

J is TRBJ2-1 and V is TRBV6-1; 9 bases match TRBD2. This CDR3 spans 17 amino acids. CDR1 is MNHNS and CDR2 is SASEGT in the germline V gene. The J segment lost 1 base and the V segment lost 5 bases, leaving 9 bases of the junction unmatched. The CDR3 here is CASSFEGGGASYNEQFF. The CDR3 nucleotides are TGTGCCAGCAGTTTCGAGGGCGGGGGGGCATCCTACAATGAGCAGTTCTTC.

The chain recombines TRBV19 with TRBJ2-1; 10 bases align to TRBD1. Germline trimming cut 9 bases from V and 0 bases from J; bases unmatched to any gene: 5. The CDR3 contains 15 residues. Germline CDR1 and CDR2: LNHDA and SQIVND (reference sequence). The DNA of the CDR3 is TGTGCCAGCCGTGGGGACAGGGGCTCCTACAATGAGCAGTTCTTC. Translation: CASRGDRGSYNEQFF.

This clonotype was seen only a few times. The V gene is TRBV29-1, the J gene TRBJ1-2; TRBD1 matches at 9 bases. CDR1 and CDR2 from the germline V gene are SQVTM and ANQGSEA. Germline trimming cut 3 bases from V and 5 bases from J; bases unmatched to any gene: 16. The CDR3 has 17 amino acids. CDR3 in DNA: TGCAGCGTTGAGGGAAAGGACAGGGGCCCACGGGGATATGGCTACACCTTC. Residues: CSVEGKDRGPRGYGYTF.

The J gene is TRBJ1-1, the V gene TRBV20-1; 8 positions agree with TRBD1. The CDR3 is 13 amino acids. The germline V gene encodes CDR1 DFQATT and CDR2 SNEGSKA (reference sequence). V shed 6 bases and J 2 bases; nucleotides not matched to a gene: 5. CDR3 DNA sequence: TGCAGTGCCACCGGACAGGGTAACACTGAAGCTTTCTTT. Translation: CSATGQGNTEAFF.

This clonotype was counted between two and nine times. The rearrangement links TRBV7-2 to TRBJ2-1, with D possibly being TRBD2 (5 bases). The CDR3 has 14 amino acids. With 7 bases removed from V and 3 bases from J, the gap between germline ends came to 13 bases. Looked up from germline, CDR1 is SGHTA and CDR2 is FQGNSA. The CDR3 bases are TGTGCCAGCACCTCCGAGGGTTTCTACAATGAGCAGTTCTTC. This codes for CASTSEGFYNEQFF.

Only a few counts were recorded for this clonotype. The chain is built from TRBV10-3 and TRBJ2-7; D remains ambiguous. Trimming cost V 2 bases and J 1 base, with 6 bases left between them. The length of the CDR3 is 13 residues. The germline CDR1 and CDR2 sequences are ENHRY and SYGVKD. The CDR3 DNA is TGTGCCATCAGTGAGAAGGCATCCTACGAGCAGTACTTC. It yields the protein CAISEKASYEQYF.

CDR3 protein: CASSLAIGSDEQFF. In DNA form, the CDR3 reads TGTGCCAGCAGCTTAGCTATAGGGAGTGATGAGCAGTTCTTC. The chain links TRBV7-6 to TRBJ2-1; the D gene is possibly TRBD2 (5 bases). Trimming left V 0 bases short and J 8 bases short, with 11 bases between. CDR3 length equals 14 residues. In germline, CDR1 is SGHVS, CDR2 FNYEAQ.

This clonotype was observed a few times. The rearrangement joins TRBV20-1 to TRBJ1-2; TRBD1 matches 8 bases. The CDR3 totals 13 residues. The germline V gene encodes CDR1 DFQATT and CDR2 SNEGSKA (reference sequence). The V segment lost 0 bases and the J segment 5 bases; nucleotides outside the gene matches: 2. This CDR3 reads CSARDRGLYGYTF. CDR3 in DNA: TGCAGTGCTAGAGACAGGGGGCTTTATGGCTACACCTTC.

This clonotype was recorded a few times. The chain carries TRBV4-3 and TRBJ1-1, with D uncertain. V was cut by 1 base and J by 1 base, with 4 bases left in between. The length of the CDR3 is 13 residues. Germline CDR1 and CDR2: LGHNA and YSLEER. The CDR3 DNA reads TGCGCCAGCAGCCAAGTCCCGAACACTGAAGCTTTCTTT. This translates into CASSQVPNTEAFF.